The next 3 T cell receptor beta chains were all read from a single sample in a study of tumor and adjacent non-tumor tissue in lung cancer. RNA was extracted from bulk tissue without any cell sorting. A modified ARM-PCR protocol with three rounds of nested PCR amplified TCRbeta. TCRdb called the multiplex PCR reads again in MiXCR, with one record for every CDR3 protein. The sample records 120,000 or so distinct CDR3 sequences, approximately 71% being singletons. The sample consisted of lung tumor tissue. The receptor set was obtained from a man aged 25-40 years with non-small cell lung cancer.

Details on this clonotype: A read error is possible here, since a much larger clone lies one base away. The chain couples TRBV20-1 to TRBJ2-1; 7 bases agree with TRBD2. The germline gives CDR1 DFQATT, CDR2 SNEGSKA (reference sequence). CDR3 size: 14 residues. CDR3 nucleotides: TGCAGTGCTAGAGCTAGCGGACCATACAGTGAGCAGTTCTTC. The encoded protein is CSARASGPYSEQFF.

The chain combines TRBV5-6 with TRBJ1-1; TRBD1 agrees at 7 bases. This CDR3 is 12 amino acids long. V gave up 0 bases and J gave up 9 bases; unmatched junction bases: 2. The germline gives CDR1 SGHDT, CDR2 YYEEEE. For the CDR3, the DNA is TGTGCCAGCAGCTTGGAGGGGGCCCAAGCTTTCTTT. Encoded protein: CASSLEGAQAFF. The variable domain in full, with the rest retrieved from reference TRBV5-6 and TRBJ1-1, is DAGVTQSPTHLIKTRGQQVTLRCSPKSGHDTVSWYQQALGQGPQFIFQYYEEEERQRGNFPDRFSGHQFPNYSSELNVNALLLGDSALYLCASSLEGAQAFFGQGTRLTVV.

J is TRBJ2-1 and V is TRBV11-1; D not certain. Germline assignment: CDR1 SGHAT and CDR2 FQDESV (reference sequence). Trimming left V 2 bases short and J 16 bases short, with 15 bases between. The CDR3 extends over 12 amino acids. This chain's CDR3 is CASSLSPQALFF. The CDR3 DNA is TGTGCCAGCAGCTTATCCCCGCAGGCCCTCTTCTTC.